The 30 T cell receptor beta chains in this list originate from one sample, sequenced in a study of blood T cell repertoires in COVID-19. Using immunoSEQ multiplex PCR, the repertoire was profiled, and TCRdb retains in-frame clones only, with some absent. The table includes approximately 130,000 clones, around 85% detected once. The sequenced sample consisted of peripheral blood. The receptor source for this set is a human donor in a cohort sampled during active COVID-19.

V is TRBV18 and J is TRBJ2-1; tentatively, D is TRBD2 (6 bases). Trimming left V 0 bases short and J 6 bases short, with 9 bases between. CDR1 is KGHSH, CDR2 LQKENI, per germline. The length of the CDR3 is 14 residues. The CDR3 loop reads CASSPPEGINEQFF. CDR3 nucleotide sequence: TGTGCCAGCTCACCACCGGAGGGGATCAATGAGCAGTTCTTC.

CDR3 DNA sequence: TGTGCCAGCAGTTACCCGACAGGAATCCTTGGCTATGGCTACACCTTC. Translation: CASSYPTGILGYGYTF. This sequence joins TRBV6-2 or TRBV6-3 and TRBJ1-2; perhaps TRBD1 as D (6 bases). Looked up from germline, CDR1 is MNHEY and CDR2 is SVGEGT. V lost 2 bases and J lost 4, with 17 bases in between. The CDR3 spans 16 residues.

The J gene is TRBJ2-6, the V gene TRBV5-4, with a weak D call TRBD1 (5 bases). Per the germline V gene, CDR1 is SGHNT and CDR2 is YYREEE (reference sequence). Trimming removed 3 bases from V and 5 bases from J, with 12 bases in between. The CDR3 contains 15 residues. The CDR3 here is CASSSGRYRANVLTF. DNA for the CDR3: TGTGCCAGCAGCTCAGGGCGGTATAGGGCCAACGTCCTGACTTTC.

This sequence joins TRBV18 and TRBJ1-1; D gene unclear. The CDR3 extends over 15 amino acids. V lost 2 bases, J lost 2 bases, and 12 bases lay in between. Germline V gene sequence: CDR1 KGHSH, CDR2 LQKENI. CDR3 sequence (DNA): TGTGCCAGCTCACCAAGGCCGACTGAAAACACTGAAGCTTTCTTT. Encoded protein: CASSPRPTENTEAFF. The variable domain in full, completed from reference TRBV18 and TRBJ1-1, reads NAGVMQNPRHLVRRRGQEARLRCSPMKGHSHVYWYRQLPEEGLKFMVYLQKENIIDESGMPKERFSAEFPKEGPSILRIQQVVRGDSAAYFCASSPRPTENTEAFFGQGTRLTVV.

The V and J genes are TRBV27 and TRBJ2-3, with 12 bases matching TRBD2. Trimming at V came to 11 bases and at J to 5 bases, leaving 11 bases not matched to a gene. The germline gives CDR1 MNHEY, CDR2 SMNVEV (reference sequence). The CDR3 loop spans 15 amino acids. CDR3 protein: CACRLAGDRGDTQYF. The CDR3 DNA reads as TGTGCCTGCCGACTAGCGGGAGATAGGGGAGATACGCAGTATTTT.

CDR3 bases: TGCGCCAGCAGCCCCCGGACAGTTAACTATGGCTACACCTTC. It specifies CASSPRTVNYGYTF. This chain links TRBV4-3 with TRBJ1-2; TRBD1 might be the D (6 bases). This CDR3 has 14 amino acids. The V end was cut by 4 bases, the J end by 1 base, with 10 bases between. Germline CDR1 reads LGHNA; CDR2 reads YSLEER.

V gene TRBV4-3 combines with J gene TRBJ1-1, with D possibly being TRBD1 (6 bases). The ends were cut back, 1 base at V and 7 bases at J, with 10 bases in the middle. Germline V CDR1 and CDR2: LGHNA, YSLEER. This CDR3 has 13 residues. The CDR3 DNA follows: TGCGCCAGCAGCCAAGGGGACACCATTGAAGCTTTCTTT. Protein sequence: CASSQGDTIEAFF.

This chain's CDR3 is CASSSLQGAPMNTEAFF. In DNA form, the CDR3 reads TGTGCCAGCAGCTCTCTACAGGGGGCACCGATGAACACTGAAGCTTTCTTT. This sequence joins TRBV7-2 and TRBJ1-1; 9 bases are shared with TRBD1. The V gene end was trimmed by 4 bases and the J gene end by 0 bases; junction bases not matched to a gene: 9. Germline V lookup: CDR1 SGHTA, CDR2 FQGNSA. CDR3 length equals 17 residues.

The chain joins TRBV24-1 to TRBJ2-7; D gene unclear. The CDR3 loop spans 13 amino acids. Per the germline V gene, CDR1 is KGHDR and CDR2 is SFDVKD. Trimming removed 8 bases from V and 3 bases from J, with 13 bases in between. The CDR3 reads CATIPSANYEQYV. CDR3 coding DNA: TGTGCCACCATCCCCAGCGCGAACTACGAGCAGTACGTC.

This clone was recorded only once. V gene TRBV19 combines with J gene TRBJ2-1; tentatively, D is TRBD1 (6 bases). CDR3 length: 13 amino acids. The germline V and J ends were trimmed by 11 bases and 5 bases, with 16 bases remaining between them. Germline CDR1 is LNHDA and CDR2 is SQIVND (reference sequence). CDR3 DNA sequence: TGTGCCTCCATCCCCAGGGGAAACAATGAGCAGTTCTTC. It codes for CASIPRGNNEQFF.

The V call is TRBV19, the J call TRBJ2-5, with no clear D. CDR3 length equals 13 residues. The germline V and J ends were trimmed by 3 bases and 5 bases, with 10 bases remaining between them. Germline V gene lookup returns CDR1 LNHDA and CDR2 SQIVND (reference sequence). CDR3 bases: TGTGCCAGTAGTATCCAGGTCCCCGAGACCCAGTACTTC. Protein: CASSIQVPETQYF.

This clone occurred once. V is TRBV9 and J is TRBJ1-3; 8 positions match TRBD1. From germline, CDR1 is SGDLS and CDR2 YYNGEE. The CDR3 is 20 residues long. Trimming took 1 base from V and 1 from J; bases not matched to a gene: 16. The CDR3 loop reads CASSVQPVDRGLGSGNTIYF. CDR3 nucleotide sequence: TGTGCCAGCAGCGTACAACCGGTTGACAGGGGCTTGGGGTCTGGAAACACCATATATTTT. The variable domain in full, completed from reference TRBV9 and TRBJ1-3, reads DSGVTQTPKHLITATGQRVTLRCSPRSGDLSVYWYQQSLDQGLQFLIQYYNGEERAKGNILERFSAQQFPDLHSELNLSSLELGDSALYFCASSVQPVDRGLGSGNTIYFGEGSWLTVV.

The V call is TRBV3-1 (or the pseudogene TRBV3-2), the J call TRBJ1-3, with D tentatively TRBD1 (6 bases). CDR3 length: 16 amino acids. CDR1 LGHDT and CDR2 YNNKEL come from the germline V gene (reference sequence). V was shortened by 7 bases and J by 1 base, with 17 bases between the two germline ends. The CDR3 region is CASTSRGGLSGNTIYF. The CDR3 DNA reads TGTGCCAGCACCTCAAGGGGGGGGTTATCTGGAAACACCATATATTTT.

The chain carries TRBV11-3 and TRBJ2-5; 8 nucleotides align to TRBD2. The CDR3 covers 13 residues. V lost 5 bases to trimming and J lost 2 bases; unmatched junction nucleotides: 1. Germline values: CDR1 SGHNT, CDR2 YENEEA. The CDR3 loop is CASSRGGQETQYF. CDR3 bases: TGTGCCAGCAGCCGGGGGGGACAAGAGACCCAGTACTTC.

This clone was recorded once. The genes are TRBV27 and TRBJ1-5; D is ambiguous. The CDR3 contains 14 residues. V lost 5 bases and J lost 2, with 10 bases in between. Germline CDR1 is MNHEY and CDR2 is SMNVEV (reference sequence). The CDR3 sequence is CASSPRGGNQPQHF. CDR3 DNA: TGTGCCAGCAGTCCCCGGGGTGGCAATCAGCCCCAGCATTTT.

J is TRBJ2-1 and V is TRBV11-3, with D possibly matching TRBD1 (6 bases). CDR3 length: 20 amino acids. V dropped 0 bases and J dropped 2 bases, with 23 bases sitting between them. CDR1 is SGHNT and CDR2 is YENEEA in the germline V gene. The CDR3 DNA follows: TGTGCCAGCAGCTTAGATCCCAGGACAGCTCACGAGAGACCCTACAATGAGCAGTTCTTC. Protein: CASSLDPRTAHERPYNEQFF.

This clone is judged medium-sized. The chain combines TRBV12-3 or TRBV12-4 with TRBJ1-2; D might be TRBD1 (6 bases). The CDR3 is made up of 13 amino acids. V shed 5 bases and J shed 4 bases, with 11 bases lying between them. The CDR3 sequence is CASSTGTIYGYTF. The CDR3 DNA is TGTGCCAGCAGTACCGGGACAATCTATGGCTACACCTTC.

This chain joins TRBV7-8 and TRBJ1-2; weak D call: TRBD1 (5 bases). Germline assignment: CDR1 SGHVS and CDR2 FQNEAQ. This CDR3 is 15 amino acids long. The V gene lost 1 base and the J gene lost 7 bases, with 16 bases spanning the gap. As DNA, the CDR3 is TGTGCCAGCAGCTTAGGGGGCGGCGGATATGGTGGCTACACCTTC. Translating gives CASSLGGGGYGGYTF.

The chain carries TRBV29-1 and TRBJ2-3, with 13 bases matching TRBD2. This CDR3 is built from 15 residues. Trimming removed 4 bases from V and 1 base from J; junction bases left unmatched: 2. CDR1 and CDR2 (germline): SQVTM, ANQGSEA. For the CDR3, the DNA is TGCAGCGTTGCTACTAGCGGGGGGGGCACAGATACGCAGTATTTT. It codes for CSVATSGGGTDTQYF.

This clone was found a few times. V gene TRBV19 combines with J gene TRBJ1-5; D perhaps matches TRBD1 (6 bases). The CDR3 totals 15 residues. Trimming stripped 6 bases from V and 0 bases from J, with 12 bases between. The germline V gene has CDR1 LNHDA and CDR2 SQIVND (reference sequence). CDR3 bases: TGTGCCAGTAGCCCACAGGGCGTTAGCAATCAGCCCCAGCATTTT. Its translation is CASSPQGVSNQPQHF. Looking up the rest from reference TRBV19 and TRBJ1-5 gives the full variable domain: DGGITQSPKYLFRKEGQNVTLSCEQNLNHDAMYWYRQDPGQGLRLIYYSQIVNDFQKGDIAEGYSVSREKKESFPLTVTSAQKNPTAFYLCASSPQGVSNQPQHFGDGTRLSIL.

In regard to this clone: At one end, the junction sequence differs from germline, possibly due to a read error. The rearrangement links TRBV7-7 to TRBJ2-3, with TRBD1 matching over 11 bases. This CDR3 comprises 18 residues. Germline V gene data show CDR1 as SSHAT and CDR2 as FNYEAQ (reference sequence). The CDR3 DNA is TGTGCTAGCAGCACGGGGACAGGGGGGCCTACTAGCACAGATACGCAGTATTTT. It translates to CASSTGTGGPTSTDTQYF.

This clone showed up just once. V gene TRBV9 combines with J gene TRBJ2-5, with TRBD1 identical over 8 bases. V was clipped by 3 bases and J by 5 bases; unmatched bases: 3. Looked up from germline, CDR1 is SGDLS and CDR2 is YYNGEE. The CDR3 is 13 residues long. CDR3 in amino acids: CASSAQGAETQYF. The CDR3 bases are TGTGCCAGCAGCGCCCAGGGGGCGGAGACCCAGTACTTC.

This clone came up many times. The chain links TRBV30 to TRBJ1-1, with TRBD1 matching over 8 bases. CDR3 length: 14 residues. Trimming cost V 0 bases and J 5 bases; bases outside gene matches: 5. CDR1 and CDR2 (germline): GTSNPN, SVGIG (reference sequence). This CDR3 is CAWSVTGGRTEAFF. The CDR3 nucleotides are TGTGCCTGGAGTGTAACAGGGGGAAGGACTGAAGCTTTCTTT.

The CDR3 sequence is CASSYGQGGGGAFF. The CDR3, as DNA: TGTGCCAGCAGCTATGGACAGGGAGGCGGCGGAGCTTTCTTT. The chain uses TRBV7-9 and TRBJ1-1, with 8 bases lining up with TRBD1. This CDR3 spans 14 amino acids. Germline CDR1 and CDR2: SEHNR and FQNEAQ (reference sequence). The V segment lost 4 bases and the J segment 10 bases; nucleotides outside the gene matches: 11.

This chain connects TRBV6-4 to TRBJ2-3, with D tentatively TRBD1 (5 bases). CDR3 length: 15 amino acids. Trimming took off 3 bases at V and 2 bases at J, with 12 bases between the two ends. CDR1 is MRHNA, CDR2 SNTAGT, per germline. DNA of the CDR3: TGTGCCAGCAGTGAGGGGCTAGGCCCCACAGATACGCAGTATTTT. Translated: CASSEGLGPTDTQYF.

V and J are TRBV6-4 and TRBJ2-1, with 8 positions matching TRBD2. The V gene end was trimmed by 7 bases and the J gene end by 8 bases; junction bases not matched to a gene: 13. CDR1 and CDR2 from the germline V gene are MRHNA and SNTAGT. CDR3 length: 15 amino acids. CDR3 amino acids: CASKAGTRISDEQFF. The CDR3 nucleotides read TGTGCCAGCAAGGCCGGGACTAGAATTTCGGATGAGCAGTTCTTC.

The rearrangement uses TRBV7-2 and TRBJ1-2, with 7 bases fitting TRBD1. This CDR3 contains 14 residues. V was clipped by 5 bases and J by 3 bases; unmatched bases: 6. Germline CDR1 reads SGHTA; CDR2 reads FQGNSA. CDR3 sequence (DNA): TGTGCCAGCAGCGGCCGGGACAGCTACTATGGCTACACCTTC. This sequence encodes CASSGRDSYYGYTF.

The chain recombines TRBV4-1 with TRBJ2-1; D is ambiguous. Germline V lookup: CDR1 MGHRA, CDR2 YSYEKL. Trimming left V 3 bases short and J 9 bases short, with 9 bases between. The CDR3 loop spans 12 amino acids. This chain's CDR3 is CASSQVNSEQFF. The CDR3 DNA reads as TGCGCCAGCAGCCAGGTGAATAGTGAGCAGTTCTTC.

V is TRBV7-9 and J is TRBJ2-1, with TRBD2 matching over 7 bases. The V segment lost 0 bases and the J segment 7 bases; nucleotides outside the gene matches: 6. The CDR3 is made up of 15 amino acids. Per the germline V gene, CDR1 is SEHNR and CDR2 is FQNEAQ (reference sequence). CDR3 loop: CASSLALSSGNEQFF. For the CDR3, the DNA is TGTGCCAGCAGCTTAGCGCTTTCTAGCGGAAATGAGCAGTTCTTC.

V is TRBV30 and J is TRBJ1-2; D gene unclear. CDR3 length equals 14 residues. V lost 4 bases and J 6 bases, leaving 18 bases between the germline ends. Germline CDR1 reads GTSNPN; CDR2 reads SVGIG (reference sequence). CDR3 sequence: CAWIRWEGHHGYTF. The CDR3 region has the DNA TGTGCCTGGATTCGGTGGGAGGGCCACCATGGCTACACCTTC.